Listed below are T cell receptor beta chains from one sample, sequenced in a study of shared clonotypes between healthy human individuals. TCRdb keeps only in-frame clones here, not all; method: immunoSEQ multiplex PCR. The data show 950,000 to 1,100,000 clones, about 77% seen once. The material sequenced was memory CD4+ T cells sorted from blood. These receptor sequences come from a man between 18 and 35 years old in good health. CDR3s include the opening cysteine and the closing phenylalanine or tryptophan. D genes are given only for firm matches. Not all rows give a size; the values are once, few, many and, for expanded clones, a class.

TRBV13	.	.	TRBJ2-2	TGTGCCAGCAGCTCGAGGACACGGAACACCGGGGAGCTGTTTTTT	CASSSRTRNTGELFF
TRBV2	.	few	TRBJ1-5	TGTGCCAGCCGCGGCAGGGTGAGCAATCAGCCCCAGCATTTT	CASRGRVSNQPQHF
TRBV19	TRBD1	.	TRBJ1-4	TGTGCCAGTAGTATTGGGACAGGGGTTGAAAAACTGTTTTTT	CASSIGTGVEKLFF
TRBV10-3	.	few	TRBJ1-1	TGTGCCATCAGGACCCAACAGGGTGGGACTGAAGCTTTCTTT	CAIRTQQGGTEAFF
TRBV2	.	once	TRBJ1-6	TGTGCCAGCAAAGAGACAGAAAATTCACCCCTCCACTTT	CASKETENSPLHF
TRBV10-2	.	.	TRBJ1-3	TGCGCCAGCAGTGAGTCCGGAGGTCTAATTCTGGGGTTCTCTGGAAACACCATATATTTT	CASSESGGLILGFSGNTIYF
TRBV7-3	TRBD1	.	TRBJ2-3	TGTGCCAGCAGCTTAGACGACAGGGCGCAGTATTTT	CASSLDDRAQYF
TRBV9	.	.	TRBJ2-2	TGTGCCAGCAGCGTAGGAGCGGAGTTGAGGACCGGGGAGCTGTTTTTT	CASSVGAELRTGELFF
TRBV28	.	.	TRBJ1-4	TGTGCCAGCAGTTTATATGTCGGGGCAGTGAATGAAAAACTGTTTTTT	CASSLYVGAVNEKLFF
TRBV6-5	.	.	TRBJ1-2	TGTGCCACCCGAGATGTGGTGGTAGGCTACACCTTC	CATRDVVVGYTF
TRBV5-6	TRBD1	.	TRBJ2-3	TGTGCCAGCAGCTTGATGCGACAGGGTATGGATACGCAGTATTTT	CASSLMRQGMDTQYF
TRBV15	TRBD1	.	TRBJ1-2	TGTGCCACCAGCAGAGGGACAGGGCGTGGGAAGAACTATGGCTACACCTTC	CATSRGTGRGKNYGYTF
TRBV19	.	many	TRBJ1-2	TGTGCCAGTAGTGGTTTGGCAGGGTGGAAAGGCTACACCTTC	CASSGLAGWKGYTF
TRBV7-3	TRBD2	once	TRBJ2-1	TGTGCCAGCAGCTCTCAGCCTAGCGGGGGGAAGGGCGATGAGCAGTTCTTC	CASSSQPSGGKGDEQFF
TRBV6-6	.	.	TRBJ1-3	TGTGCCAGCAGTTACCCCGCAGGGAACTCTGGAAACACCATATATTTT	CASSYPAGNSGNTIYF
TRBV5-1	.	.	TRBJ1-6	TGCGCCAGCAGCTTGGGCGGTTTATATAATTCACCCCTCCACTTT	CASSLGGLYNSPLHF
TRBV5-4	TRBD1	.	TRBJ2-7	TGTGCCAGCAGCTGGGACAGGGCTTCCGAGCAGTACTTC	CASSWDRASEQYF
TRBV10-3	.	many	TRBJ1-1	TGTGCCATCAGTGCGGGCGCCGCGAACACTGAAGCTTTCTTT	CAISAGAANTEAFF
TRBV5-5	.	.	TRBJ1-4	TGTGCCAGCAGCTTGAGGGGAGGGGGAGGCGAAAAACTGTTTTTT	CASSLRGGGGEKLFF
TRBV28	.	.	TRBJ2-7	TGTGCCAGCAGTTCACGGGACGGTATACTCTACGAGCAGTACTTC	CASSSRDGILYEQYF
TRBV9	.	.	TRBJ2-1	TGTGCCAGCAGCAACAGGGCAGCTTACAATGAGCAGTTCTTC	CASSNRAAYNEQFF
TRBV5-1	TRBD1	.	TRBJ2-7	TGCGCCAGCAGCTTATCTGGACAGGGAACCTACGAGCAGTACTTC	CASSLSGQGTYEQYF
TRBV6-6	.	.	TRBJ1-2	TGTGCCAGCACCGGCATGGACTATGGCTACACCTTC	CASTGMDYGYTF
TRBV10-3	.	.	TRBJ2-7	TGTGCCATCTCAGAGGGGGGACTCTACGAGCAGTACTTC	CAISEGGLYEQYF
TRBV7-2	TRBD2	.	TRBJ2-1	TGTGCCAGCAGCTCCGGACTAGCGGGAGAGTTCTTC	CASSSGLAGEFF